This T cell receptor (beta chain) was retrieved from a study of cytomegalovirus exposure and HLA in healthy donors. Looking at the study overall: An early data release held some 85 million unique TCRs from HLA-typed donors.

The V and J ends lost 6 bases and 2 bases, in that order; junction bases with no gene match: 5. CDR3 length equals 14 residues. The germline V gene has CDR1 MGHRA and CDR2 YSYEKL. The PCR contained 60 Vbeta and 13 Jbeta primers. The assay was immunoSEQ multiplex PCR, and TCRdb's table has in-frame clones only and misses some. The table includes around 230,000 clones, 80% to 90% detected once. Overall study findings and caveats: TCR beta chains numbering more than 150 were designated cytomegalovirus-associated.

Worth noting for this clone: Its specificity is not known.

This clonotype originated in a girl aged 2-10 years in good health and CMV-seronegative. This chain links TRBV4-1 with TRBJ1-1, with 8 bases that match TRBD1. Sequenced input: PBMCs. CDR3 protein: CASRKTGVNTEAFF. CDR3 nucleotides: TGCGCCAGCAGAAAGACAGGGGTCAACACTGAAGCTTTCTTT.